This paragraph covers one T cell receptor beta chain sequence. TCRdb's copy holds only in-frame clones and misses some; the assay was immunoSEQ multiplex PCR. Of more than 200,000 clones in the sample, 80% to 85% were seen once. The data were obtained in a study of blood T cell repertoires in COVID-19. V trimming: 1 base; J trimming: 2 bases; junction bases outside the gene matches: 5. This CDR3 region has 15 residues. Per germline, CDR1 SGHRS and CDR2 YFSETQ. Sequences were obtained from peripheral blood. The V call is TRBV5-1, the J call TRBJ2-7; 8 bases fit TRBD2. This receptor was taken from a man in his 60s with acute or convalescent COVID-19. CDR3 bases: TGCGCCAGCAGCTTGATCGGGGGGGCTCCCTACGAGCAGTACTTC. It encodes CASSLIGGAPYEQYF.